The 22 T cell receptor beta chains in this list originate from one sample, sequenced in a study of naive and memory T cell subsets. Both TRBC1 and TRBC2 were covered by a beta constant-region primer of two equimolar oligonucleotides. Nested alpha and beta constant-region primers with the SP2 primer drove four PCR rounds on ligated cDNA. MiXCR, applied by TCRdb to the UMI-ligation and nested PCR reads, yields one record per CDR3 protein. Of more than 100,000 distinct CDR3 sequences in the sample, approximately 37% were seen once. Specimen: central memory CD4+ T cells from blood. These TCRs come from a human donor in good health.

This clonotype was found a few times. The chain couples TRBV12-3 or TRBV12-4 to TRBJ2-1, with 9 bases matching TRBD2. V was pared by 7 bases and J by 9 bases, with 16 bases of the junction left unmatched. CDR3 length: 16 amino acids. For the CDR3, the DNA is TGTGCCAGCACCCATTCGGTTGTAGCGGGAGTTCGTGAGCAGTTCTTC. Its protein is CASTHSVVAGVREQFF.

The chain combines TRBV27 with TRBJ1-2; the D is unclear. CDR1 is MNHEY and CDR2 is SMNVEV in the germline V gene (reference sequence). The CDR3 contains 14 residues. The V and J ends lost 0 bases and 2 bases respectively, with 7 bases between them. This CDR3 is CASSLSAPNYGYTF. In nucleotides, the CDR3 is TGTGCCAGCAGTTTATCAGCGCCCAACTATGGCTACACCTTC.

This clonotype turned up a few times. V usage is TRBV20-1 and J usage is TRBJ2-1; 7 bases agree with TRBD2. Germline CDR1 is DFQATT and CDR2 is SNEGSKA (reference sequence). The CDR3 loop spans 16 amino acids. The trim removed 2 bases at V and 0 bases at J, leaving 7 bases unmatched. The CDR3 nucleotides are TGCAGTGCTAGACAGAGCGGGACCCCCTCCTACAATGAGCAGTTCTTC. Residues: CSARQSGTPSYNEQFF.

The chain employs TRBV6-2 or TRBV6-3 and TRBJ2-7, with D perhaps assigned TRBD1 or TRBD2 (7 bases each). Germline CDR1 is MNHEY and CDR2 is SVGEGT. The germline V and J ends were trimmed by 6 bases and 5 bases, with 20 bases remaining between them. The CDR3 is 15 amino acids. CDR3 in amino acids: CASRGRGGGVHEQYF. The CDR3 nucleotides are TGTGCCAGCAGAGGGAGGGGAGGGGGCGTCCACGAGCAGTACTTC.

This clonotype was found a few times. V is TRBV18 and J is TRBJ2-1; D may be TRBD2 (6 bases). There are 16 residues in the CDR3. Trimming left V 3 bases short and J 6 bases short, with 18 bases between. Germline V gene lookup returns CDR1 KGHSH and CDR2 LQKENI. The CDR3 here is CASSPITSSGSNEQFF. In DNA form, the CDR3 reads TGTGCCAGCTCACCGATAACTAGCTCTGGAAGCAATGAGCAGTTCTTC.

This clonotype appeared many times. CDR3 sequence (DNA): TGTGCCAGCAGCCAAAGGAGAAGCTCCTACAATGAGCAGTTCTTC. Translation gives CASSQRRSSYNEQFF. The chain uses TRBV27 and TRBJ2-1; D is uncertain. V lost 6 bases and J lost 0, with 12 bases in between. CDR1 is MNHEY, CDR2 SMNVEV, per germline (reference sequence). The CDR3 length is 15 residues.

In this sample, this clonotype turned up a few times. The rearrangement uses TRBV10-2 and TRBJ2-1; maybe TRBD2 (5 bases). CDR1 and CDR2 (germline): WSHSY, SAAADI. The germline V and J ends were trimmed by 5 bases and 7 bases, with 9 bases remaining between them. CDR3 length: 12 residues. The CDR3 loop reads CASSMTGNEQFF. The CDR3 DNA sequence: TGCGCCAGCAGTATGACGGGAAATGAGCAGTTCTTC.

This clonotype was seen many times. The chain links TRBV15 to TRBJ2-5; a possible D gene is TRBD1 (6 bases). V was pared by 1 base and J by 2 bases, with 17 bases between. Germline assignment: CDR1 LNHNV and CDR2 YYDKDF (reference sequence). There are 17 residues in the CDR3. CDR3 nucleotides: TGTGCCACCAGCAGAGGCGTTTTCGGACAGTCTCAAGAGACCCAGTACTTC. Translated: CATSRGVFGQSQETQYF.

V usage is TRBV29-1 and J usage is TRBJ1-1; the match to TRBD1 covers 11 bases. This CDR3 has 13 amino acids. V trimming: 3 bases; J trimming: 11 bases; junction bases outside the gene matches: 8. Per germline, CDR1 SQVTM and CDR2 ANQGSEA. The CDR3 sequence: CSVDPGQGGTAFF. CDR3 sequence (DNA): TGCAGCGTTGACCCGGGACAGGGGGGGACGGCTTTCTTT.

This clonotype was seen only a few times. The chain recombines TRBV29-1 with TRBJ2-7; 8 bases are a match to TRBD2. Germline-derived CDR1 and CDR2 are SQVTM and ANQGSEA. This CDR3 contains 14 residues. The trim removed 3 bases at V and 4 bases at J, leaving 8 bases unmatched. CDR3 in DNA: TGCAGCGTTGAGGGGGCGGGAGGTGGATACGAGCAGTACTTC. It encodes CSVEGAGGGYEQYF.

J is TRBJ2-5 and V is TRBV30; D is possibly TRBD2 (6 bases). Germline V gene lookup returns CDR1 GTSNPN and CDR2 SVGIG (reference sequence). This CDR3 has 12 residues. V was pared by 4 bases and J by 2 bases, with 8 bases between. The chain's CDR3 is CAWTAGQETQYF. Here the CDR3 DNA reads TGTGCCTGGACCGCGGGGCAAGAGACCCAGTACTTC.

This clonotype was picked up one time. J is TRBJ2-7 and V is TRBV5-1; a weak D match, TRBD1 (5 bases). Germline V gene lookup returns CDR1 SGHRS and CDR2 YFSETQ. Trimming took 4 bases from V and 3 from J, leaving 14 bases between them. The CDR3 runs 14 residues. CDR3 DNA sequence: TGCGCCAGCAGCCGCTCCGGCAGGGACTACGAGCAGTACTTC. This sequence encodes CASSRSGRDYEQYF.

The chain joins TRBV28 to TRBJ2-2; D uncertain. The CDR3 runs to 15 residues. The germline CDR1 and CDR2 sequences are MDHEN and SYDVKM. The V and J ends lost 6 bases and 4 bases respectively, with 15 bases between them. The CDR3 sequence is CASSLVKTFTGELFF. The CDR3 nucleotides are TGTGCCAGCAGCTTGGTCAAAACCTTCACCGGGGAGCTGTTTTTT.

This chain joins TRBV19 and TRBJ2-6; a possible D gene is TRBD1 (5 bases). V shed 5 bases and J shed 2 bases, with 10 bases lying between them. Germline values: CDR1 LNHDA, CDR2 SQIVND (reference sequence). The CDR3 loop spans 15 amino acids. DNA for the CDR3: TGTGCCAGTAGTCCGACAGAGACTGGGGCCAACGTCCTGACTTTC. Translated, it gives CASSPTETGANVLTF. Full variable domain (outside the CDR3, taken from reference TRBV19 and TRBJ2-6): DGGITQSPKYLFRKEGQNVTLSCEQNLNHDAMYWYRQDPGQGLRLIYYSQIVNDFQKGDIAEGYSVSREKKESFPLTVTSAQKNPTAFYLCASSPTETGANVLTFGAGSRLTVL.

The chain carries TRBV10-1 and TRBJ2-1; the match to TRBD2 covers 12 bases. The V gene end was trimmed by 2 bases and the J gene end by 6 bases; junction bases not matched to a gene: 8. The CDR3 sequence is 17 residues long. Germline-derived CDR1 and CDR2 are WNHNN and SYGVQD (reference sequence). The CDR3 loop is CASSETGASGRGNEQFF. The CDR3 DNA is TGCGCCAGCAGTGAGACTGGCGCTAGCGGGAGGGGCAATGAGCAGTTCTTC.

The DNA of the CDR3 is TGCGCCAGCACGCGGACAGGGAACGACGAGCAGTACTTC. Encoded protein: CASTRTGNDEQYF. The V gene is TRBV5-1, the J gene TRBJ2-7; 8 bases are shared with TRBD1. The junction had 7 bases not matched to a gene; V was cut back by 6 bases and J by 5 bases. From germline, CDR1 is SGHRS and CDR2 YFSETQ. The CDR3 spans 13 residues.

This clonotype was found once. The chain couples TRBV9 to TRBJ2-7; D not certain. Germline assignment: CDR1 SGDLS and CDR2 YYNGEE. The CDR3 has 15 residues. Trimming removed 4 bases from V and 6 bases from J, with 20 bases in between. The CDR3 DNA is TGTGCCAGCAGCCCCCGACCAACGGTGGGTCCCGAGCAGTACTTC. This codes for CASSPRPTVGPEQYF.

The V call is TRBV7-9, the J call TRBJ2-7; tentative D call: TRBD1 (5 bases). This CDR3 has 14 residues. Trimming took 2 bases from V and 5 from J, leaving 13 bases between them. CDR1 is SEHNR and CDR2 is FQNEAQ in the germline V gene (reference sequence). The CDR3 nucleotides are TGTGCCAGCAGCTTAAGCAGGGTTACCGACGAGCAGTACTTC. This translates into CASSLSRVTDEQYF.

This clonotype came up a few times. The genes are TRBV21-1 and TRBJ1-2. TRBV21-1 is an annotated pseudogene. The CDR3 spans 9 residues. CDR3 residues: CASSNGYTF. The DNA for the CDR3 is TGTGCCAGCAGCAATGGCTACACCTTC.

This chain joins TRBV12-3 or TRBV12-4 and TRBJ2-7; TRBD2 aligns across 9 bases. V was clipped by 6 bases and J by 4 bases; unmatched bases: 10. This CDR3 spans 15 amino acids. CDR3 sequence: CASRVTSGARYEQYF. In DNA form, the CDR3 reads TGTGCCAGCAGAGTGACTAGCGGAGCCCGATACGAGCAGTACTTC.

The chain employs TRBV28 and TRBJ1-3; D is uncertain. The CDR3 extends over 11 amino acids. V was trimmed by 7 bases and J by 7 bases, leaving 8 bases between them. The germline V gene encodes CDR1 MDHEN and CDR2 SYDVKM. As DNA, the CDR3 is TGTGCCAGCACCGGTCGGAACACCATATATTTT. It specifies CASTGRNTIYF.

The rearrangement joins TRBV20-1 to TRBJ1-5; unclear D gene. V was pared by 1 base and J by 0 bases, with 10 bases between. The CDR3 has 15 amino acids. Germline loops: CDR1 DFQATT, CDR2 SNEGSKA (reference sequence). The CDR3 DNA reads as TGCAGTGCTAGAGGAGGGTCCGGTAGCAATCAGCCCCAGCATTTT. Its translation: CSARGGSGSNQPQHF.